This T cell receptor (beta chain) is from a study of CXCR4 blockade with PD-1 therapy in pancreatic cancer (dated by TCRdb to the late 2010s). About the study as a whole: The study analyzed resected pancreatic ductal adenocarcinoma using multiplex immunohistochemistry and TCRbeta immunosequencing, along with ex vivo slice culture to test PD-1 and CXCR4 blockade. To assess intratumoral heterogeneity, two geographically distinct regions from each of about 6 tumors were TCR-sequenced.

TCRbeta CDR3 regions were immunosequenced from extracted DNA using the immunoSEQ Assay at Adaptive Biotechnologies. In the source study's methods: To measure the absolute abundance of each unique TCRbeta CDR3, the sequences were collapsed and filtered. Clonality, calculated using only productive in-frame rearrangements, was defined as 1 minus Pielou's evenness. Regional overlap was evaluated by tracking the top 100 nucleotide rearrangements across paired samples, and paired versus unrelated samples were compared using the Morisita index. Convergence of nucleotide rearrangements onto identical amino acid sequences was assessed with the immunoSEQ Rearrangement Details tool. The table comes from immuneACCESS by way of TCRdb, which keeps in-frame sequences with V and J called. Part of the clones is missing from these tables; in studies checked, under half for an unresolved V gene and the rest for unknown reasons. V, J and clone size are taken as reported in that table, and D and trimming were inferred from the DNA itself. The sample table contains 5,000 to 6,500 clones; only one count was recorded for 35% to 45% of them. Together, the top ten hold roughly 13% of the sample.

The patients who supplied the archived tumor blocks had received no neoadjuvant therapy before resection. For the preserved-tissue arm, the study drew on some 30 surgical resection samples taken from fewer than 25 pancreatic ductal adenocarcinoma patients who had not been treated previously. For the resection arm, DNA was extracted from ten 5-micron curls of FFPE tumor adjacent to the multiplex immunohistochemistry slide. This clone is classified as large (0.1 to 1%). Its antigen is still unknown. There are no base qualities to consult, and no much larger clone falls within one base. Germline trimming amounts to 7 bases on V and 6 bases on J, with 9 as the count of junction bases outside the gene matches. CDR3 length: 14 amino acids, cysteine to phenylalanine. Only the CDR3 DNA is retained, 42 bases long and in frame from the first base. According to the germline V gene, CDR1 reads SGHNT and CDR2 reads YENEEA.

Beyond this particular receptor, the publication reports: Because only TCRbeta chains were sequenced, true antigen-specificity overlap among convergent dominant clones remained unconfirmed while awaiting paired alpha-beta single-cell sequencing. Clonal expansion was observed in tumors, with a mean productive clonality of 0.14 compared with 0.05 in healthy blood, but no correlation between clonality and survival was found. The frequency of each amino acid clone correlated strongly with the number of distinct nucleotide rearrangements encoding that clone, suggesting convergent selection driven by common tumor antigens.

The specimen was tumor tissue. Here the chain combines TRBV11-3 and TRBJ2-1; 7 bases in the junction line up with TRBD2. This TCR derives from a human donor with pancreatic ductal adenocarcinoma. The CDR3 reads as follows: CASNPGGRVNEQFF. DNA sequence: TGTGCCAGCAACCCCGGGGGGAGGGTCAATGAGCAGTTCTTC.